A selection of T cell receptor beta chains follows, all from one sample in a study of blood T cell repertoires in COVID-19. Clones were sequenced by immunoSEQ multiplex PCR, and TCRdb holds only the in-frame ones, with some missing. The table shows 150,000 or so clones, with approximately 84% occurring only once. The specimen was PBMCs or T cells enriched from blood (not recorded which). The receptors derive from a man aged 50 to 60 who had recovered from COVID-19. The CDR3 runs from the conserved cysteine through the conserved F or W. Clone size, where shown, is once, few, many, or a class for clones that have expanded.

j_call v_call clone_size cdr3_aa
TRBJ1-2 TRBV11-1 once CASSPAGRGYGYTF
TRBJ2-1 TRBV5-1 few CASSAGQGNYNEQFF
TRBJ1-4 TRBV9 - CASSVQGTNEKLFF
TRBJ2-3 TRBV9 - CASSVVASGQSTDTQYF
TRBJ1-4 TRBV18 - CASSPTGRGNEKLFF
TRBJ2-3 TRBV6-2/TRBV6-3 - CASSSGPGGAQYF
TRBJ1-5 TRBV6-5 - CASSQTDYSNQPQHF
TRBJ1-5 TRBV30 - CAWPGGWTPYLENQPQHF
TRBJ1-2 TRBV9 once CASSVASLNYGYTF
TRBJ1-4 TRBV4-2 - CASSQVGTNRGYEKLFF
TRBJ1-3 TRBV4-3 - CASSRDRANTIYF
TRBJ1-2 TRBV12-3/TRBV12-4 few CASSLQEYYGYTF
TRBJ1-1 TRBV30 - CAWSVPRALGTEAFF
TRBJ1-1 TRBV19 - CASSNRAVTEAFF
TRBJ2-2 TRBV5-1 - CASSLAGGRSNTGELFF
TRBJ2-1 TRBV7-8 - CASSLALAGAYNEQFF
TRBJ2-1 TRBV9 - CASSPSGSYNEQFF
TRBJ2-7 TRBV5-4 - CASRKDRGSYEQYF
TRBJ2-7 TRBV11-2 - CASSQGLEGSYEQYF
TRBJ2-3 TRBV4-3 few CASSLDPRAGASTDTQYF
TRBJ2-3 TRBV4-2 - CASSRGTGSTDTQYF
TRBJ1-2 TRBV4-2 - CASSQDSGQNYGYTF
TRBJ1-5 TRBV28 few CASSPMGRQPQHF
TRBJ1-3 TRBV6-5 - CASSYSGGSGNTIYF
TRBJ2-7 TRBV9 - CASSPSGLFSYEQYF
TRBJ2-3 TRBV7-2 - CASSIRTSGTDTQYF
TRBJ1-4 TRBV28 - CASSLQGTHEKLFF
TRBJ2-3 TRBV7-3 - CASSAKGRQATDTQYF
TRBJ1-5 TRBV7-6 - CASSLEGEINQPQHF
TRBJ1-1 TRBV7-2 - CASSPGFRNTEAFF
TRBJ1-5 TRBV10-2 - CASSPGTGNQPQHF
TRBJ2-7 TRBV5-4 - CASSVVDSTYEQYF
TRBJ1-2 TRBV27 - CASSLYPITDVQGQGVGGYTF
TRBJ2-5 TRBV5-1 - CASREGQGAGKTQYF
TRBJ1-5 TRBV19 - CASKRQGPDSNQPQHF
TRBJ2-2 TRBV19 - CASSIGTGLPGELFF
TRBJ1-6 TRBV21-1 - CASSKGGQDSPLHF
TRBJ1-6 TRBV7-2 - CASSYDTSYSPLHF
TRBJ1-4 TRBV5-6 once CASSLAGQGLPKKLFF
TRBJ1-1 TRBV5-4 - CATSSGQIEAFF